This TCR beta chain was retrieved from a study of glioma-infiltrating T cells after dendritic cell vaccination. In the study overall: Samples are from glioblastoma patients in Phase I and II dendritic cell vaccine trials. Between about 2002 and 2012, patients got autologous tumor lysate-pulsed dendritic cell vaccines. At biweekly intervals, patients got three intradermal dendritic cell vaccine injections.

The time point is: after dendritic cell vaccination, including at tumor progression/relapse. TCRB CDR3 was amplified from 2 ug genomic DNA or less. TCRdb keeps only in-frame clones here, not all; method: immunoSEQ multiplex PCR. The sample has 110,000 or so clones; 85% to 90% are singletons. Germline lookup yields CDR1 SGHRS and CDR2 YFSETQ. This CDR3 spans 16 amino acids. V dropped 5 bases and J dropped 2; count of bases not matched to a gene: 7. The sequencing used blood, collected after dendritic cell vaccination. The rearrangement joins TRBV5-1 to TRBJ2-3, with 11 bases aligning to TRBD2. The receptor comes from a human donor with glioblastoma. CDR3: CASRATSGSLTDTQYF. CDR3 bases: TGCGCCAGCAGGGCTACTAGCGGGAGTCTCACAGATACGCAGTATTTT.